The 27 T cell receptor beta chains below all came from one sample that was sequenced in a study of T cell responses to AZD1222 COVID-19 vaccine. This table comes from immunoSEQ multiplex PCR, and its TCRdb copy is limited to in-frame clones, with some not included. The table shows fewer than 200,000 clones, with more than 80% occurring only once. The sequenced sample was peripheral blood, obtained 28 days after the second dose of the MenACWY control vaccine. The receptors derive from an adult who received the MenACWY meningococcal vaccine as a control.

The chain is built from TRBV19 and TRBJ2-7; D might be TRBD1 or TRBD2, each matching 6 bases. This CDR3 spans 14 amino acids. Germline values: CDR1 LNHDA, CDR2 SQIVND (reference sequence). V lost 3 bases, J lost 2 bases, and 11 bases lay in between. CDR3 nucleotides: TGTGCCAGTAGTATCGGAGGGGGAACCTACGAGCAGTACTTC. Translating it yields CASSIGGGTYEQYF.

The chain links TRBV11-2 to TRBJ2-2; 9 positions match TRBD2. CDR3 length equals 16 residues. Germline CDR1 SGHAT, CDR2 FQNNGV. With V trimmed by 5 bases and J by 1 base, 5 bases remained unmatched. The CDR3 DNA reads TGTGCCAGCAGCCCCAAGACTAGCGGGAACACCGGGGAGCTGTTTTTT. This translates into CASSPKTSGNTGELFF.

The V and J genes are TRBV24-1 and TRBJ1-5; D is unclear. The CDR3 spans 13 residues. The ends were cut back, 9 bases at V and 3 bases at J, with 11 bases in the middle. CDR1 KGHDR and CDR2 SFDVKD come from the germline V gene. The CDR3 sequence is CATAEGINQPQHF. The DNA of the CDR3 is TGTGCCACCGCAGAGGGTATCAATCAGCCCCAGCATTTT.

For this clone: Other DNA sequences in the sample encode the same CDR3. The J gene is TRBJ1-5, the V gene TRBV30, with D uncertain. Germline V gene sequence: CDR1 GTSNPN, CDR2 SVGIG (reference sequence). This CDR3 spans 13 amino acids. V lost 1 base and J lost 0, with 4 bases in between. The CDR3 region is CAWSGDSNQPQHF. The CDR3 region has the DNA TGTGCCTGGAGTGGGGATAGCAATCAGCCCCAGCATTTT.

The V call is TRBV6-5, the J call TRBJ1-6; no clear D. Germline lookup yields CDR1 MNHEY and CDR2 SVGAGI. The CDR3 covers 13 residues. Trimming pared 6 bases from V and 8 bases from J, leaving 11 bases between. The CDR3 is CASRVGQDSPLHF. As DNA, the CDR3 is TGTGCCAGCAGAGTCGGCCAAGATTCACCCCTCCACTTT.

This chain uses TRBV19 with TRBJ1-5, with a possible D match to TRBD1 (5 bases). Per the germline V gene, CDR1 is LNHDA and CDR2 is SQIVND (reference sequence). The CDR3 covers 17 residues. The germline V and J ends were trimmed by 7 bases and 1 base, with 20 bases remaining between them. This CDR3 reads CASTNRVGRWSNQPQHF. The CDR3 nucleotides read TGTGCCAGTACCAACCGGGTGGGGCGTTGGAGCAATCAGCCCCAGCATTTT.

Here the CDR3 DNA reads TGTGCCAGCAGTTTTCGTCAGGGTGATGAAAAACTGTTTTTT. This sequence encodes CASSFRQGDEKLFF. V usage is TRBV27 and J usage is TRBJ1-4, with D possibly TRBD1 on 5 matching bases. V was pared by 3 bases and J by 6 bases, with 11 bases between. The CDR3 runs to 14 residues. The germline CDR1 and CDR2 sequences are MNHEY and SMNVEV (reference sequence).

The chain carries TRBV27 and TRBJ2-7; 11 bases align to TRBD1. V was pared by 11 bases and J by 6 bases, with 12 bases of the junction left unmatched. Germline V lookup: CDR1 MNHEY, CDR2 SMNVEV (reference sequence). The CDR3 is 14 amino acids. CDR3 in DNA: TGTGCCGCAGCCCCCGGACAGGGGGCTCGCGAGCAGTACTTC. This codes for CAAAPGQGAREQYF.

The chain joins TRBV25-1 to TRBJ1-1; 10 nucleotides align to TRBD1. With V trimmed by 7 bases and J by 3 bases, 5 bases remained unmatched. This CDR3 is 14 amino acids long. The V gene's germline CDR1 is MGHDK and CDR2 SYGVNS. CDR3: CASNRQGAYTEAFF. The DNA of the CDR3 is TGTGCCAGCAACAGACAGGGGGCGTACACTGAAGCTTTCTTT.

This rearrangement joins TRBV6-5 to TRBJ1-1, with D unresolved. V was clipped by 2 bases and J by 1 base, with 8 bases between them. Per germline, CDR1 MNHEY and CDR2 SVGAGI. The CDR3 loop spans 14 amino acids. This CDR3 reads CASSYRESNTEAFF. The CDR3 DNA follows: TGTGCCAGCAGTTACAGGGAGTCGAACACTGAAGCTTTCTTT.

This chain connects TRBV5-1 to TRBJ2-5; 13 nucleotides agree with TRBD2. Per the germline V gene, CDR1 is SGHRS and CDR2 is YFSETQ. Losses at the gene ends were 2 bases for V and 5 bases for J; bases not matched to a gene: 6. This CDR3 is built from 16 residues. CDR3 DNA sequence: TGCGCCAGCAGCTTCAGGACTAGCGGGAGTGGGGAGACCCAGTACTTC. This codes for CASSFRTSGSGETQYF.

This clone was recorded only once. The chain uses TRBV20-1 and TRBJ2-5, with D unclear. The CDR3 is made up of 11 amino acids. V lost 0 bases, J lost 5 bases, and 4 bases lay in between. The germline V gene has CDR1 DFQATT and CDR2 SNEGSKA (reference sequence). CDR3 sequence: CSARDGETQYF. DNA of the CDR3: TGCAGTGCTAGAGATGGCGAGACCCAGTACTTC.

The chain employs TRBV27 and TRBJ1-6; 9 nucleotides align to TRBD1. The CDR3 totals 15 residues. V shed 5 bases and J 6 bases; nucleotides not matched to a gene: 5. Germline-derived CDR1 and CDR2 are MNHEY and SMNVEV (reference sequence). CDR3 protein: CASSVLTGGNSPLHF. The DNA of the CDR3 is TGTGCCAGCAGTGTCCTGACAGGGGGTAATTCACCCCTCCACTTT.

The chain recombines TRBV6-2 or TRBV6-3 with TRBJ2-1; 16 bases agree with TRBD2. The ends lost 6 bases at V and 10 bases at J; junction bases unmatched: 9. This CDR3 spans 16 amino acids. Germline V gives CDR1 MNHEY, CDR2 SVGEGT. Written as DNA, the CDR3 is TGTGCCAGCAGCTTTCCCGGGACTAGCGGGAGGGCCGAGCAGTTCTTC. It translates to CASSFPGTSGRAEQFF.

In DNA, the CDR3 is TGTGCCAGCTTACCGGGGACGTTTCCTGGAAACACCATATATTTT. It encodes CASLPGTFPGNTIYF. V usage is TRBV11-3 and J usage is TRBJ1-3; D may be TRBD1 (5 bases). Germline V lookup: CDR1 SGHNT, CDR2 YENEEA. This CDR3 region has 15 residues. V was shortened by 8 bases and J by 2 bases, with 16 bases between the two germline ends. The full variable domain, rest sourced from reference TRBV11-3 and TRBJ1-3, is EAGVVQSPRYKIIEKKQPVAFWCNPISGHNTLYWYLQNLGQGPELLIRYENEEAVDDSQLPKDRFSAERLKGVDSTLKIQPAELGDSAVYLCASLPGTFPGNTIYFGEGSWLTVV.

This clone was seen only once. The gene calls are TRBV21-1 and TRBJ1-4; TRBD1, the D gene given by the table, was not confirmed from the DNA. TRBV21-1 is annotated as a pseudogene. CDR3 length: 16 residues. For the CDR3, the DNA is TGTGCCAGCAGCCTAAAAGGGGGAGTTAGTACGGAAAAACTGTTTTTT. It yields the protein CASSLKGGVSTEKLFF.

The chain couples TRBV7-7 to TRBJ2-1; D is unresolved. The CDR3 length is 15 residues. V was pared by 6 bases and J by 3 bases, with 15 bases between. From germline, CDR1 is SSHAT and CDR2 FNYEAQ (reference sequence). The CDR3: CASSKRRPVYNEQFF. DNA for the CDR3: TGTGCCAGCAGTAAGAGGCGCCCAGTCTACAATGAGCAGTTCTTC. The entire variable domain, with the rest obtained from reference TRBV7-7 and TRBJ2-1, is as follows: GAGVSQSPRYKVTKRGQDVTLRCDPISSHATLYWYQQALGQGPEFLTYFNYEAQPDKSGLPSDRFSAERPEGSISTLTIQRTEQRDSAMYRCASSKRRPVYNEQFFGPGTRLTVL.

The chain links TRBV10-3 to TRBJ1-5; D unresolved. In germline, CDR1 is ENHRY, CDR2 SYGVKD. Trimming stripped 4 bases from V and 0 bases from J, with 7 bases between. The CDR3 spans 14 residues. CDR3 DNA sequence: TGTGCCATCAGTGCGGGGATTAGCAATCAGCCCCAGCATTTT. The encoded protein is CAISAGISNQPQHF.

This chain connects TRBV16 to TRBJ2-5; 9 nucleotides align to TRBD1. The CDR3 has 16 residues. CDR1 is KGHSY and CDR2 is FQNENV in the germline V gene. Trimming at V came to 2 bases and at J to 5 bases, leaving 9 bases not matched to a gene. The CDR3 here is CASSQKPPTGGETQYF. The CDR3 DNA is TGTGCCAGCAGCCAAAAGCCTCCGACAGGGGGGGAGACCCAGTACTTC.

V and J are TRBV7-9 and TRBJ2-5; D not resolved. The ends were cut back, 5 bases at V and 1 base at J, with 14 bases in the middle. From germline, CDR1 is SEHNR and CDR2 FQNEAQ (reference sequence). The CDR3 contains 15 residues. In DNA form, the CDR3 reads TGTGCCAGCAGCGACCCAAAACCAGCCCAAGAGACCCAGTACTTC. This codes for CASSDPKPAQETQYF.

J is TRBJ1-1 and V is TRBV10-3; D unclear. Germline V gives CDR1 ENHRY, CDR2 SYGVKD. V lost 8 bases to trimming and J lost 7 bases, with 11 bases between them. This CDR3 is built from 11 residues. The DNA of the CDR3 is TGTGCCATCTTACTAGGTGGTGAAGCTTTCTTT. This encodes CAILLGGEAFF.

This chain links TRBV4-1 with TRBJ1-1, with D unclear. The CDR3 loop spans 14 amino acids. Per the germline V gene, CDR1 is MGHRA and CDR2 is YSYEKL. With 4 bases removed from V and 4 bases from J, the gap between germline ends came to 13 bases. The CDR3 DNA follows: TGCGCCAGCAGCCTAAGAACGGCGAGCACTGAAGCTTTCTTT. Its translation: CASSLRTASTEAFF.

The rearrangement links TRBV29-1 to TRBJ2-1; weak D call: TRBD2 (5 bases). V lost 7 bases, J lost 0 bases, and 13 bases lay in between. The V gene's germline CDR1 is SQVTM and CDR2 ANQGSEA. This CDR3 region has 14 residues. CDR3: CSDRAGSSYNEQFF. CDR3 bases: TGCAGCGATAGGGCGGGTAGCTCCTACAATGAGCAGTTCTTC.

The chain joins TRBV5-5 to TRBJ2-5; D tentatively fits TRBD1 or TRBD2 (5 bases each). V dropped 1 base and J dropped 5 bases, with 18 bases sitting between them. CDR3 length: 16 amino acids. Germline V gene data show CDR1 as SGHKS and CDR2 as YYEKEE (reference sequence). The CDR3 spells CASSLSPQGPGETQYF. The CDR3 DNA is TGTGCCAGCAGCTTGAGTCCGCAGGGACCGGGGGAGACCCAGTACTTC.

The chain has TRBV19 and TRBJ1-5, with 10 bases fitting TRBD1. This CDR3 comprises 13 residues. V shed 5 bases and J 7 bases; nucleotides not matched to a gene: 2. Looked up from germline, CDR1 is LNHDA and CDR2 is SQIVND (reference sequence). CDR3 in DNA: TGTGCCAGTAGTGGACAGGGGGACCAGCCCCAGCATTTT. It codes for CASSGQGDQPQHF.

The chain is built from TRBV24-1 and TRBJ2-1; D may be TRBD1 (5 bases). Germline V gives CDR1 KGHDR, CDR2 SFDVKD. This CDR3 spans 13 amino acids. V shed 5 bases and J shed 4 bases, with 8 bases lying between them. CDR3: CATSVQGYNEQFF. The CDR3, as DNA: TGTGCCACCAGTGTTCAGGGATACAATGAGCAGTTCTTC.

This chain joins TRBV2 and TRBJ2-7, with 8 bases aligning to TRBD1. Unmatched junction bases numbered 10, after V lost 3 bases and J lost 9 bases. CDR1 and CDR2 from the germline V gene are SNHLY and FYNNEI. The CDR3 contains 14 residues. The CDR3 DNA is TGTGCCAGCAGTGACAGCGACAGGGGATTAGGGCAGTACTTC. Protein sequence: CASSDSDRGLGQYF.